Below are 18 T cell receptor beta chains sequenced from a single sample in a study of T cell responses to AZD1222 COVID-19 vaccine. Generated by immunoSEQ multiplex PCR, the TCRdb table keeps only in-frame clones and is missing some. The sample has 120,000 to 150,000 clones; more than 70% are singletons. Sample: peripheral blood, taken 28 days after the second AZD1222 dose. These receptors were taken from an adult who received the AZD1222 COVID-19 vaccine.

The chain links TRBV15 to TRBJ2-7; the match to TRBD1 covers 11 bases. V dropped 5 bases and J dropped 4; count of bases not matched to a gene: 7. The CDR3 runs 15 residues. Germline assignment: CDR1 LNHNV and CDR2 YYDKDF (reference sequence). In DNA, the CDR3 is TGTGCCACCAGCCCGGGACAGGGGGTGGGTTACGAGCAGTACTTC. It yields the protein CATSPGQGVGYEQYF.

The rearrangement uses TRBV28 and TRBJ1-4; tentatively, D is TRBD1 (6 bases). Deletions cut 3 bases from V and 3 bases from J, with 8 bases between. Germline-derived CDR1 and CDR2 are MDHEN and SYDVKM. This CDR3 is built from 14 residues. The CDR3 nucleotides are TGTGCCAGCAGTTTGGGGGCTTCTAATGAAAAACTGTTTTTT. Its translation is CASSLGASNEKLFF.

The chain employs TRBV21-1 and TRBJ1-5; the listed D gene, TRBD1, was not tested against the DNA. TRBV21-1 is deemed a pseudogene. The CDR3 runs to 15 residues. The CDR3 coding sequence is TGTGCCAGCAGCACCATCAGGGGGCAGGGACAGCCCCAGCATTTT. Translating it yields CASSTIRGQGQPQHF.

CDR3 residues: CASMDREAFF. In DNA, the CDR3 is TGCGCCAGCATGGACAGGGAAGCTTTCTTT. This chain uses TRBV10-2 with TRBJ1-1, with 7 positions matching TRBD1. The V segment lost 7 bases and the J segment 8 bases; nucleotides outside the gene matches: 1. Germline lookup yields CDR1 WSHSY and CDR2 SAAADI. CDR3 length: 10 residues.

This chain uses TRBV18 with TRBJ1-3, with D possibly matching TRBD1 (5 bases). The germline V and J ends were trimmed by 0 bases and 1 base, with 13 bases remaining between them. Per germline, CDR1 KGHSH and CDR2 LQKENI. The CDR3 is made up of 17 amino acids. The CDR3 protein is CASSPPSSRGSGNTIYF. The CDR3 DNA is TGTGCCAGCTCACCACCGAGTTCGAGGGGATCTGGAAACACCATATATTTT.

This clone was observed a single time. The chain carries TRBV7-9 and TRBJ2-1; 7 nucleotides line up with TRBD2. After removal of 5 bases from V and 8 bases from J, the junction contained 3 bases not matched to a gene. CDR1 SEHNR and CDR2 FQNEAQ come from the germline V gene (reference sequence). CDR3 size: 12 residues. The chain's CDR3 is CASSRGRDEQFF. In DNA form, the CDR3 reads TGTGCCAGCAGCCGAGGGAGGGATGAGCAGTTCTTC.

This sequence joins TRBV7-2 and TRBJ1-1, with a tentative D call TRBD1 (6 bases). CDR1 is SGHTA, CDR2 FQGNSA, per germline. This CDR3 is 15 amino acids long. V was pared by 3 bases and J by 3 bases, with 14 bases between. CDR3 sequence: CASSLSRDTHTEAFF. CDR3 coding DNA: TGTGCCAGCAGCTTGTCGCGGGACACCCACACTGAAGCTTTCTTT.

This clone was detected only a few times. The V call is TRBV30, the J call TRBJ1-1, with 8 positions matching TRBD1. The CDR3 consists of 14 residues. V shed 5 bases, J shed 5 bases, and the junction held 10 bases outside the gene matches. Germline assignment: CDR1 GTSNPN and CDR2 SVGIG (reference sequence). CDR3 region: CAWAGTGGMTEAFF. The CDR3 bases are TGTGCCTGGGCGGGGACAGGCGGGATGACTGAAGCTTTCTTT.

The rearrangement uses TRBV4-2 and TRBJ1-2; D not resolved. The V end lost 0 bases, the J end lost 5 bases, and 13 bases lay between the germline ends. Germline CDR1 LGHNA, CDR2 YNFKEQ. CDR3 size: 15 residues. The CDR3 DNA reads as TGTGCCAGCAGCCAAGATAATTCGGATCAGTATGGCTACACCTTC. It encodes CASSQDNSDQYGYTF.

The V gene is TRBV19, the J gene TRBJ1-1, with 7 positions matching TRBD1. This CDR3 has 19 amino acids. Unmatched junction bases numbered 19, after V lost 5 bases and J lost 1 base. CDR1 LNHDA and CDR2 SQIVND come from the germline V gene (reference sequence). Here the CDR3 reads CASSPRAPLKQGRNTEAFF. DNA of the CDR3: TGTGCCAGTAGTCCCCGAGCCCCTTTAAAACAGGGGAGGAACACTGAAGCTTTCTTT.

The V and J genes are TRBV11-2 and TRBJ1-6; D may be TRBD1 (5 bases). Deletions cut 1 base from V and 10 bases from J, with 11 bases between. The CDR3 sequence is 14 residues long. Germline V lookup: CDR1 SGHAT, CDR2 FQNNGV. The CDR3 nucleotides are TGTGCCAGCAGCTTAGCGGGGGGGGGATCACCCCTCCACTTT. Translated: CASSLAGGGSPLHF. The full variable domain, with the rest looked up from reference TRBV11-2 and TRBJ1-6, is EAGVAQSPRYKIIEKRQSVAFWCNPISGHATLYWYQQILGQGPKLLIQFQNNGVVDDSQLPKDRFSAERLKGVDSTLKIQPAKLEDSAVYLCASSLAGGGSPLHFGNGTRLTVT.

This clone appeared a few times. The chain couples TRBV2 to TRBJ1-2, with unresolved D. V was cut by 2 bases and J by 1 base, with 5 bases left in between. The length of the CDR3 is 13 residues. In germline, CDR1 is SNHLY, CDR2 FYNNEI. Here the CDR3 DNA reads TGTGCCAGCAGTGAAACCCTTAACTATGGCTACACCTTC. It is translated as CASSETLNYGYTF.

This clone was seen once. CDR3 in amino acids: CASSYSRPTNEKLFF. As DNA, the CDR3 is TGTGCCAGCAGTTATTCACGGCCAACTAATGAAAAACTGTTTTTT. J is TRBJ1-4 and V is TRBV6-5; no clear D gene. With 3 bases removed from V and 0 bases from J, the gap between germline ends came to 8 bases. Per germline, CDR1 MNHEY and CDR2 SVGAGI. This CDR3 is built from 15 residues.

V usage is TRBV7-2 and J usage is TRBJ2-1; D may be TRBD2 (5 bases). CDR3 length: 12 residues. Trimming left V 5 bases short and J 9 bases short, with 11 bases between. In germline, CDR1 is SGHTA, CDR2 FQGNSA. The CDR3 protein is CASSLLGREQFF. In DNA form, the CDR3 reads TGTGCCAGCAGCCTACTAGGGCGTGAGCAGTTCTTC.

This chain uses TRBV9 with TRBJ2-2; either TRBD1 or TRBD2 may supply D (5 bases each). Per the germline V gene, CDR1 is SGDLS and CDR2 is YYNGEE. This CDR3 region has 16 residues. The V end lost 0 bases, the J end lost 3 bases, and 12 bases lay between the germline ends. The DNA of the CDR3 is TGTGCCAGCAGCGTAGTGGGGACCCGATACACCGGGGAGCTGTTTTTT. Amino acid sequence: CASSVVGTRYTGELFF. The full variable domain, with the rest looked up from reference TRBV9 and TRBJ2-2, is DSGVTQTPKHLITATGQRVTLRCSPRSGDLSVYWYQQSLDQGLQFLIQYYNGEERAKGNILERFSAQQFPDLHSELNLSSLELGDSALYFCASSVVGTRYTGELFFGEGSRLTVL.

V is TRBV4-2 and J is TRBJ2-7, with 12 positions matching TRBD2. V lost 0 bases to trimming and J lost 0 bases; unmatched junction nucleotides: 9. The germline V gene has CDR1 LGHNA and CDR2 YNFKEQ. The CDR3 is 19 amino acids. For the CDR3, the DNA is TGTGCCAGCAGCCAAGATGAAGCTAGCGGGGGGGCCTCCTCCTACGAGCAGTACTTC. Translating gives CASSQDEASGGASSYEQYF.

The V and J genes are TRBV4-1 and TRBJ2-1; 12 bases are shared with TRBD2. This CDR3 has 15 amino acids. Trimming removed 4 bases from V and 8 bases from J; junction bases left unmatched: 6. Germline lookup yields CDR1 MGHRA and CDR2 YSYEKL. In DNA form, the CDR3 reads TGCGCCAGCAGCCTGACTAGCGGGAGTTTAGATGAGCAGTTCTTC. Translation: CASSLTSGSLDEQFF.

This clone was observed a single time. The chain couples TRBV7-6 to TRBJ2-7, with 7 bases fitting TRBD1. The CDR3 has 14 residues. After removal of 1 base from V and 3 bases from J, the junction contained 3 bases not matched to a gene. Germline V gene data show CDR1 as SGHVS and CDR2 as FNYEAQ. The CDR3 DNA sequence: TGTGCCAGCAGCTTAGGGACAGGTCGCTACGAGCAGTACTTC. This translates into CASSLGTGRYEQYF.